This T cell receptor beta chain derives from a study of blood T cell repertoires in COVID-19. Only in-frame clones appear in the TCRdb table, and some are missing; sequencing was by immunoSEQ multiplex PCR. The sample holds about 250,000 clones; 75% to 90% are singletons and the top ten take around 10%. J gave up 2 bases and V 2 bases, and 13 bases lay outside the gene matches. The CDR3 contains 21 residues. Germline values: CDR1 SGHTA, CDR2 FQGTGA. The clonotype comes from a man aged 40-49 years who had recovered from COVID-19. The chain uses TRBV7-3 and TRBJ2-2; 14 positions agree with TRBD2. The specimen sequenced was PBMCs or T cells enriched from blood (not recorded which). In DNA form, the CDR3 reads TGTGCCAGCAGCTTATACCCTCAAGGACTAGCGGGGGGAACTAACACCGGGGAGCTGTTTTTT. It specifies CASSLYPQGLAGGTNTGELFF.